The 14 T cell receptor beta chains below all came from one sample that was sequenced in a study of T cell changes during pregnancy in multiple sclerosis. Assay: immunoSEQ multiplex PCR; the TCRdb copy retains only in-frame clones and omits some. Here the sample spans over 50,000 clones, approximately 90% being singletons. This specimen was peripheral blood, taken in the first trimester of pregnancy. The receptors stem from a female donor in good health, enrolled as a control in a pregnancy study.

By share of the sample, this clone is medium-sized (0.01 to 0.1%). The rearrangement uses TRBV7-5 and TRBJ2-1; TRBD1 reflects the table's D call only, with no check against the DNA. TRBV7-5 is a pseudogene. The CDR3 covers 11 residues. The CDR3 sequence is CARSFPSEQFF. The DNA of the CDR3 is TGTGCCAGAAGCTTCCCCAGTGAGCAGTTCTTC.

This chain joins TRBV21-1 and TRBJ2-1; the table's D call, TRBD2, was not checked against the DNA. TRBV21-1 corresponds to a pseudogene. The CDR3 is 17 amino acids. The CDR3 DNA sequence: TGTGCCAGCAGCAAAGAGACCCTAGCGGGAGGTTCAGATGAGCAGTTCTTC. It codes for CASSKETLAGGSDEQFF.

This clone came up once. The rearrangement uses TRBV11-3 and TRBJ2-7; D is possibly TRBD1 (5 bases). Germline V gene sequence: CDR1 SGHNT, CDR2 YENEEA. The V gene lost 3 bases and the J gene lost 3 bases, with 9 bases spanning the gap. The CDR3 contains 13 residues. CDR3 protein: CASSFGRDYEQYF. For the CDR3, the DNA is TGTGCCAGCAGCTTTGGCAGGGACTACGAGCAGTACTTC. The variable domain in full, completed from reference TRBV11-3 and TRBJ2-7, reads EAGVVQSPRYKIIEKKQPVAFWCNPISGHNTLYWYLQNLGQGPELLIRYENEEAVDDSQLPKDRFSAERLKGVDSTLKIQPAELGDSAVYLCASSFGRDYEQYFGPGTRLTVT.

This sequence joins TRBV4-1 and TRBJ2-1, with 15 bases matching TRBD2. Germline V lookup: CDR1 MGHRA, CDR2 YSYEKL. With 1 base clipped from V and 3 bases from J, the junction kept 1 base outside the gene matches. There are 17 residues in the CDR3. CDR3: CASSQVGLAGGYNEQFF. CDR3 nucleotide sequence: TGCGCCAGCAGCCAAGTGGGACTAGCGGGAGGCTACAATGAGCAGTTCTTC.

This clone turned up a few times. The chain employs TRBV18 and TRBJ2-3; D gene uncertain. The germline V gene encodes CDR1 KGHSH and CDR2 LQKENI. V was pared by 0 bases and J by 2 bases, with 15 bases between. This CDR3 region has 17 residues. The CDR3 DNA follows: TGTGCCAGCTCACCACCGCTAACTTCAGAGGTCACAGATACGCAGTATTTT. Translated, it gives CASSPPLTSEVTDTQYF.

The chain uses TRBV6-5 and TRBJ1-2, with D unclear. Germline V gene sequence: CDR1 MNHEY, CDR2 SVGAGI. The CDR3 runs 14 residues. Between the trimmed V and J ends, which lost 0 bases and 4 bases, there was a span of 9 bases. CDR3 DNA: TGTGCCAGCAGTTACTCAGTACAGTCCTATGGCTACACCTTC. This translates into CASSYSVQSYGYTF.

The rearrangement links TRBV19 to TRBJ2-3; 7 bases match TRBD2. CDR1 is LNHDA, CDR2 SQIVND, per germline (reference sequence). Trimming removed 3 bases from V and 5 bases from J; junction bases left unmatched: 5. There are 14 residues in the CDR3. CDR3 nucleotides: TGTGCCAGTAGTATGGGAGGGGACGGAGATACGCAGTATTTT. Amino acids: CASSMGGDGDTQYF.

The chain joins TRBV5-5 to TRBJ2-5; D not resolved. Germline V CDR1 and CDR2: SGHKS, YYEKEE (reference sequence). This CDR3 region has 14 residues. Trimming pared 0 bases from V and 1 base from J, leaving 7 bases between. DNA for the CDR3: TGTGCCAGCAGCTTGGTTCCGTCCCAAGAGACCCAGTACTTC. Its translation: CASSLVPSQETQYF.

The V call is TRBV5-6, the J call TRBJ2-5; 11 positions match TRBD1. The CDR3 contains 14 residues. V gave up 4 bases and J gave up 3 bases; unmatched junction bases: 2. The germline gives CDR1 SGHDT, CDR2 YYEEEE. CDR3 nucleotide sequence: TGTGCCAGCAGCAGGACAGGGGGCGAAGAGACCCAGTACTTC. Its protein is CASSRTGGEETQYF.

The gene calls are TRBV29-1 and TRBJ2-7; 7 bases line up with TRBD2. Germline V CDR1 and CDR2: SQVTM, ANQGSEA. This CDR3 has 13 amino acids. V shed 6 bases, J shed 11 bases, and the junction held 16 bases outside the gene matches. This chain's CDR3 is CSVQPGTTEYKYF. As DNA, the CDR3 is TGCAGCGTCCAACCCGGGACTACCGAATACAAGTACTTC.

This clone was observed a single time. V usage is TRBV10-3 and J usage is TRBJ2-1, with 11 positions matching TRBD2. Germline CDR1 and CDR2: ENHRY and SYGVKD. This CDR3 contains 16 residues. The J segment lost 10 bases and the V segment lost 0 bases, leaving 8 bases of the junction unmatched. The CDR3 is CAISESSSGGALEQFF. The CDR3 DNA is TGTGCCATCAGTGAGTCGAGTAGCGGGGGGGCCTTAGAGCAGTTCTTC.

The chain couples TRBV10-2 to TRBJ2-4; TRBD2 is a possible D gene (7 bases). This CDR3 spans 13 amino acids. V lost 8 bases to trimming and J lost 8 bases, with 16 bases between them. In germline, CDR1 is WSHSY, CDR2 SAAADI. The CDR3 spells CASRGAGADIQYF. CDR3 sequence (DNA): TGCGCCAGCCGGGGGGCCGGGGCAGACATTCAGTACTTC.

The chain combines TRBV12-5 with TRBJ2-7; 8 bases align to TRBD2. V lost 5 bases to trimming and J lost 4 bases; unmatched junction nucleotides: 7. Germline CDR1 is LGHNT and CDR2 is FRNRAP. The CDR3 totals 14 residues. This chain's CDR3 is CASGPLSGGYEQYF. As DNA, the CDR3 is TGTGCTAGTGGTCCCCTCTCGGGGGGGTACGAGCAGTACTTC.

J is TRBJ2-5 and V is TRBV7-2, with D uncertain. This CDR3 region has 12 residues. V was trimmed by 2 bases and J by 4 bases, leaving 5 bases between them. Germline assignment: CDR1 SGHTA and CDR2 FQGNSA. CDR3: CASSLQLETQYF. The CDR3 DNA sequence: TGTGCCAGCAGCTTACAATTAGAGACCCAGTACTTC. Based on the CDR3 plus reference TRBV7-2 and TRBJ2-5, the full variable domain is GAGVSQSPSNKVTEKGKDVELRCDPISGHTALYWYRQSLGQGLEFLIYFQGNSAPDKSGLPSDRFSAERTGGSVSTLTIQRTQQEDSAVYLCASSLQLETQYFGPGTRLLVL.